This T cell receptor beta chain is from a study of T cell responses to AZD1222 COVID-19 vaccine. Study results and limitations: Only after the peak T cell response were repertoires sampled. Clonal diversity may have been underestimated in mostly white British donors. Targeting of unmutated variant regions was reportedly seen in nearly half of spike-specific TCRs.

In regard to this clone: What it recognizes is unknown.

Trimming pared 6 bases from V and 0 bases from J, leaving 12 bases between. CDR3 length equals 15 residues. Germline V gives CDR1 SNHLY, CDR2 FYNNEI. Assay: immunoSEQ multiplex PCR; the TCRdb copy retains only in-frame clones and omits some. The table includes over 120,000 clones, over 85% detected once. Second doses were pooled across both intervals (about 4 or about 12 weeks). The sequenced sample was peripheral blood, obtained 28 days after the second AZD1222 dose. J is TRBJ2-1 and V is TRBV2; D is perhaps TRBD1 (5 bases). This sequence was found in an adult who received the AZD1222 COVID-19 vaccine. The CDR3 DNA reads TGTGCCAGCAGGGAAACAGGATACTCCTACAATGAGCAGTTCTTC. Translation: CASRETGYSYNEQFF.